Each of the 32 T cell receptor beta chains below was sequenced from the same sample in a study of human CD8 memory T cell subsets. UMI-labeled 5' RACE generated the TCR beta libraries. Reprocessing the 5' RACE reads, TCRdb reports a single entry for every CDR3 protein and omits DNA. The sample table includes 6,500 to 8,000 distinct CDR3 sequences. Source material: CD8+ T cells from PBMCs. The receptors stem from a human donor in good health.

The chain has TRBV10-3 and TRBJ2-7. The CDR3 spans 12 residues. Germline lookup yields CDR1 ENHRY and CDR2 SYGVKD. The chain's CDR3 is CAISESSYEQYF.

This chain uses TRBV5-1 with TRBJ2-5; checking the TCRdb D call of TRBD2 is not possible without DNA. The CDR3 covers 15 residues. The germline V gene has CDR1 SGHRS and CDR2 YFSETQ. CDR3 in amino acids: CASSLTGGHQETQYF.

The CDR3 loop is CATSPGLAGAAEQFF. This chain uses TRBV24-1 with TRBJ2-1; lacking DNA, the TRBD2 call made by TCRdb goes unchecked. The CDR3 consists of 15 residues. The germline gives CDR1 KGHDR, CDR2 SFDVKD.

The chain carries TRBV20-1 and TRBJ2-3; TCRdb lists TRBD2, though no DNA is available to test this call. Germline lookup yields CDR1 DFQATT and CDR2 SNEGSKA (reference sequence). CDR3 length: 18 residues. The CDR3 loop reads CSARDLIVGRAETDTQYF.

The V gene is TRBV14, the J gene TRBJ2-1; there is no DNA to check the TCRdb D call of TRBD1. CDR3 length: 15 residues. Germline CDR1 is SGHDN and CDR2 is FVKESK. CDR3 residues: CASSPSRGQVNEQFF.

The rearrangement uses TRBV21-1 and TRBJ2-1; TCRdb's D call of TRBD1 is untestable without DNA. TRBV21-1 is given as a pseudogene. The CDR3 runs 19 residues. This CDR3 reads CASSAPRDRERSMVNEQFF.

The V call is TRBV20-1, the J call TRBJ2-5; checking the TCRdb D call of TRBD2 is not possible without DNA. CDR1 DFQATT and CDR2 SNEGSKA come from the germline V gene (reference sequence). This CDR3 contains 14 residues. Here the CDR3 reads CSARLAVEQETQYF.

The V gene is TRBV5-5, the J gene TRBJ2-3; TCRdb picks TRBD2, but there is no DNA to check that call. CDR3 length: 18 amino acids. Germline values: CDR1 SGHKS, CDR2 YYEKEE (reference sequence). This CDR3 reads CASSSKGLAGADGDTQYF. Filled out from reference TRBV5-5 and TRBJ2-3, the complete variable domain reads DAGVTQSPTHLIKTRGQQVTLRCSPISGHKSVSWYQQVLGQGPQFIFQYYEKEERGRGNFPDRFSARQFPNYSSELNVNALLLGDSALYLCASSSKGLAGADGDTQYFGPGTRLTVL.

This CDR3 reads CASSQLYNEQFF. The genes are TRBV3-1 and TRBJ2-1. CDR3 length equals 12 residues. Germline-derived CDR1 and CDR2 are LGHDT and YNNKEL (reference sequence).

This chain uses TRBV28 with TRBJ1-1; TCRdb designates TRBD1, a call that cannot be tested without DNA. Germline V gene lookup returns CDR1 MDHEN and CDR2 SYDVKM. The CDR3 covers 13 residues. CDR3 sequence: CASSRGFNTEAFF. Full variable domain (outside the CDR3, taken from reference TRBV28 and TRBJ1-1): DVKVTQSSRYLVKRTGEKVFLECVQDMDHENMFWYRQDPGLGLRLIYFSYDVKMKEKGDIPEGYSVSREKKERFSLILESASTNQTSMYLCASSRGFNTEAFFGQGTRLTVV.

The chain links TRBV7-8 to TRBJ2-1. The germline V gene encodes CDR1 SGHVS and CDR2 FQNEAQ. CDR3 length: 16 residues. The CDR3: CASSLVVQEPYGEQFF.

The genes are TRBV4-1 and TRBJ1-6; TCRdb lists TRBD1, though no DNA is available to test this call. The CDR3 has 15 amino acids. Germline loops: CDR1 MGHRA, CDR2 YSYEKL. The CDR3 loop is CASSQVLQGFSPLHF.

In terms of frequency, this clonotype is medium-sized (0.01 to 0.1%). The chain carries TRBV7-9 and TRBJ2-1; lacking DNA, the TRBD1 call made by TCRdb goes unchecked. From germline, CDR1 is SEHNR and CDR2 FQNEAQ (reference sequence). This CDR3 has 13 residues. CDR3 sequence reads: CASSWTMNNEQFF.

The chain has TRBV27 and TRBJ1-2. The CDR3 spans 14 residues. CDR1 is MNHEY and CDR2 is SMNVEV in the germline V gene (reference sequence). CDR3: CASSLSRGYYGYTF.

This clonotype shows up as medium-sized by frequency. CDR3 amino acids: CASSPQRGLAAYEQYF. The J gene is TRBJ2-7, the V gene TRBV4-2; the D call of TRBD2 rests on TCRdb alone, since no DNA is present to check it. Per germline, CDR1 LGHNA and CDR2 YNFKEQ. This CDR3 contains 16 residues.

This chain links TRBV13 with TRBJ1-1; the D call from TCRdb, TRBD1, cannot be confirmed without DNA. The CDR3 sequence is 15 residues long. Germline CDR1 is PRHDT and CDR2 is FYEKMQ (reference sequence). CDR3 protein: CASSHGQGPEVEAFF.

The chain carries TRBV9 and TRBJ2-7; lacking DNA, the TRBD1 call made by TCRdb goes unchecked. The CDR3 runs 13 residues. Germline loops: CDR1 SGDLS, CDR2 YYNGEE. CDR3 sequence reads: CASSPPGSGEQYF.

Considering frequency, this clonotype is large (0.1 to 1%). The chain couples TRBV7-2 to TRBJ1-2; the D gene TCRdb calls, TRBD1, cannot be checked with no DNA. CDR1 and CDR2 from the germline V gene are SGHTA and FQGNSA. CDR3 length equals 13 residues. The CDR3: CASSSPDPQGYTF.

V gene TRBV28 combines with J gene TRBJ2-1; no DNA is available, so the TRBD1 call from TCRdb remains unchecked. This CDR3 spans 15 amino acids. CDR1 MDHEN and CDR2 SYDVKM come from the germline V gene. CDR3 sequence: CASNPDRGHYNEQLF.

This chain links TRBV5-1 with TRBJ2-2; no DNA is available, so the TRBD1 call from TCRdb remains unchecked. Per germline, CDR1 SGHRS and CDR2 YFSETQ. This CDR3 spans 14 amino acids. The CDR3 protein is CASSSQGNTGELFF.

This clonotype is deemed medium-sized by its frequency. The chain has TRBV29-1 and TRBJ1-1. CDR1 and CDR2 from the germline V gene are SQVTM and ANQGSEA. The CDR3 spans 13 residues. CDR3 residues: CSVETRADTEAFF.

J is TRBJ2-3 and V is TRBV5-1; checking the TCRdb D call of TRBD2 is not possible without DNA. There are 13 residues in the CDR3. CDR1 and CDR2 (germline): SGHRS, YFSETQ. The CDR3 loop is CASRTSGTDTQYF.

The rearrangement links TRBV27 to TRBJ1-5. The CDR3 runs 14 residues. Germline-derived CDR1 and CDR2 are MNHEY and SMNVEV (reference sequence). This CDR3 is CASRTGPSNQPQHF.

Measured by frequency, this clonotype is medium-sized. J is TRBJ2-3 and V is TRBV7-3. CDR1 SGHTA and CDR2 FQGTGA come from the germline V gene. The CDR3 is made up of 14 amino acids. CDR3: CASSLHPNTDTQYF.

This chain links TRBV15 with TRBJ2-1; checking the TCRdb D call of TRBD1 is not possible without DNA. CDR1 is LNHNV and CDR2 is YYDKDF in the germline V gene (reference sequence). The CDR3 has 20 residues. The CDR3 region is CATSRDSSSGGSRSYNEQFF.

CDR3 loop: CASSYPGGLTEAFF. The chain has TRBV6-5 and TRBJ1-1; without DNA, the TCRdb call of TRBD1 cannot be checked. CDR1 and CDR2 from the germline V gene are MNHEY and SVGAGI. There are 14 residues in the CDR3.

The chain is built from TRBV9 and TRBJ1-1. The germline V gene has CDR1 SGDLS and CDR2 YYNGEE. This CDR3 has 12 residues. CDR3 residues: CASSAGHLEAFF. The variable domain in full, with the rest retrieved from reference TRBV9 and TRBJ1-1, is DSGVTQTPKHLITATGQRVTLRCSPRSGDLSVYWYQQSLDQGLQFLIQYYNGEERAKGNILERFSAQQFPDLHSELNLSSLELGDSALYFCASSAGHLEAFFGQGTRLTVV.

The J gene is TRBJ1-1, the V gene TRBV7-9; checking the TCRdb D call of TRBD1 is not possible without DNA. Germline V gives CDR1 SEHNR, CDR2 FQNEAQ (reference sequence). The CDR3 is 12 residues long. CDR3: CASSLVPQETFF.

The genes are TRBV28 and TRBJ2-3. The CDR3 length is 16 residues. CDR1 and CDR2 from the germline V gene are MDHEN and SYDVKM. CDR3 sequence: CASSFGSFGPVDTQYF. Full variable domain (remainder filled in from reference TRBV28 and TRBJ2-3): DVKVTQSSRYLVKRTGEKVFLECVQDMDHENMFWYRQDPGLGLRLIYFSYDVKMKEKGDIPEGYSVSREKKERFSLILESASTNQTSMYLCASSFGSFGPVDTQYFGPGTRLTVL.

This CDR3 reads CASGLWSQTFTDTQYF. The gene calls are TRBV12-5 and TRBJ2-3. CDR3 length: 16 amino acids. Germline V gene lookup returns CDR1 LGHNT and CDR2 FRNRAP.

This chain connects TRBV11-2 to TRBJ1-1. The germline CDR1 and CDR2 sequences are SGHAT and FQNNGV. This CDR3 contains 13 residues. The CDR3 region is CASSSAPSTEAFF.

This clonotype is classed as medium-sized by frequency. The chain employs TRBV15 and TRBJ2-3; TCRdb gives TRBD2 as the D gene, but with no DNA this cannot be confirmed. Germline V gives CDR1 LNHNV, CDR2 YYDKDF (reference sequence). The CDR3 consists of 17 residues. The CDR3: CATSRDSGGSIGDTQYF.